Detailed here is one TCR beta chain. Germline is not matched at one junction end, which may reflect a read error. Patients with other autoimmune diseases, uncontrolled infections, pregnancy or lactation were excluded. The CDR3 loop spans 15 amino acids. From germline, CDR1 is SGHAT and CDR2 FQDESV (reference sequence). Using RNA transcripts, the TCR beta CDR3 regions were amplified. HTBI primers were employed in first-round RT-PCR, then a second-round multiplex PCR followed. One entry per CDR3 protein results from TCRdb running MiXCR on the multiplex PCR reads. The sample gives around 670,000 distinct CDR3 sequences, 40% of which show up once; roughly 45% is in the top ten. These data belong to a study of Graves' ophthalmopathy and Graves' hyperthyroidism.

This clonotype originated in an adult man with Graves' ophthalmopathy. The chain couples TRBV11-1 to TRBJ2-7, with 9 bases matching TRBD2. Sample: peripheral blood. CDR3 sequence reads: CASSRLAGRTYERYF. The CDR3 DNA is TGTGCCAGCAGCCGGCTAGCGGGGAGAACCTACGAGCGGTACTTC. The whole variable domain, remainder taken from reference TRBV11-1 and TRBJ2-7, is EAEVAQSPRYKITEKSQAVAFWCDPISGHATLYWYRQILGQGPELLVQFQDESVVDDSQLPKDRFSAERLKGVDSTLKIQPAELGDSAMYLCASSRLAGRTYERYFGPGTRLTVT.